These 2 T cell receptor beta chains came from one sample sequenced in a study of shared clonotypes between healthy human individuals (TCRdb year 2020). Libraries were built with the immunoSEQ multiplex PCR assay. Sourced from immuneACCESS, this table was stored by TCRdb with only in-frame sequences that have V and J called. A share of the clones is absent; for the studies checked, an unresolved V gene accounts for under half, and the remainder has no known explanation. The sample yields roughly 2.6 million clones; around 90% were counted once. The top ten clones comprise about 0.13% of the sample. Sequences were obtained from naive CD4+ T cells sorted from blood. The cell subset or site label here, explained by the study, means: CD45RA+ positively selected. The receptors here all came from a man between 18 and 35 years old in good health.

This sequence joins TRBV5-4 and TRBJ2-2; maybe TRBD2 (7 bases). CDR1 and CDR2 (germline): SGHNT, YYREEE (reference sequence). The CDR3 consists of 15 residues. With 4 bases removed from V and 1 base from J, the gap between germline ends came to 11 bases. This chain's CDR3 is CASSPAGQNTGELFF. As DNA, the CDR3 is TGTGCCAGCAGCCCAGCGGGACAGAACACCGGGGAGCTGTTTTTT.

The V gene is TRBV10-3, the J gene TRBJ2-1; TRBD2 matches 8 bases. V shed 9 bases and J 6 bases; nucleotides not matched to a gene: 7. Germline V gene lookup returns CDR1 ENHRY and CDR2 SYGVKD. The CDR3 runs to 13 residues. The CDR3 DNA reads TGTGCCATAGGGGAGCGGGAGAGCAATGAGCAGTTCTTC. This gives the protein CAIGERESNEQFF.